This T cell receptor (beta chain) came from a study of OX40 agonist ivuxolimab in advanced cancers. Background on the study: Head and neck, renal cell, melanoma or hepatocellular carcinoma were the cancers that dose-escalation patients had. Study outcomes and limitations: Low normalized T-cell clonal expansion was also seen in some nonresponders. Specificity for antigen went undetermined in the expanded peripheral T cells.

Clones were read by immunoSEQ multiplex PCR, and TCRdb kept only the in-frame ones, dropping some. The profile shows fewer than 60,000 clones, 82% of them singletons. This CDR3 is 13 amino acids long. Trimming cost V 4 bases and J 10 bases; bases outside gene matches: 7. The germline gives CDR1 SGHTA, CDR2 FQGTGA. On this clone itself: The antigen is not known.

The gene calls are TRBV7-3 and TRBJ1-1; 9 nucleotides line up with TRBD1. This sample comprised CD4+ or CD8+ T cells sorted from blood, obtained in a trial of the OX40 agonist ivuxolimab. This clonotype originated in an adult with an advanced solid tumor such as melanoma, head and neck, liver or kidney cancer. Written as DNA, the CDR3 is TGTGCCAGCAGCTCGACACAGGGGGCGGGAGCTTTCTTT. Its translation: CASSSTQGAGAFF.